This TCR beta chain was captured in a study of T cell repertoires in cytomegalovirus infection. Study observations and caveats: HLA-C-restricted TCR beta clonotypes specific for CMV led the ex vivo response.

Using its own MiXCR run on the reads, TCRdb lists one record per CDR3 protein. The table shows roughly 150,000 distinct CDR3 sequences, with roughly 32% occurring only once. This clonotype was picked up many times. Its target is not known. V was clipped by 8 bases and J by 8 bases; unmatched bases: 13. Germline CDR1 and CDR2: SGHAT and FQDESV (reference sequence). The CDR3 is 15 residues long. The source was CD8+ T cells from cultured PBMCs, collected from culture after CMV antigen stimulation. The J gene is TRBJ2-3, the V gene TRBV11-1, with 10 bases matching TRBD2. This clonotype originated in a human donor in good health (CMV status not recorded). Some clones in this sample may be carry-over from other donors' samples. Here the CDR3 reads CASALTSGVRGTQYF. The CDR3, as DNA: TGTGCCAGCGCCCTAACTAGCGGGGTAAGAGGTACGCAGTATTTT.